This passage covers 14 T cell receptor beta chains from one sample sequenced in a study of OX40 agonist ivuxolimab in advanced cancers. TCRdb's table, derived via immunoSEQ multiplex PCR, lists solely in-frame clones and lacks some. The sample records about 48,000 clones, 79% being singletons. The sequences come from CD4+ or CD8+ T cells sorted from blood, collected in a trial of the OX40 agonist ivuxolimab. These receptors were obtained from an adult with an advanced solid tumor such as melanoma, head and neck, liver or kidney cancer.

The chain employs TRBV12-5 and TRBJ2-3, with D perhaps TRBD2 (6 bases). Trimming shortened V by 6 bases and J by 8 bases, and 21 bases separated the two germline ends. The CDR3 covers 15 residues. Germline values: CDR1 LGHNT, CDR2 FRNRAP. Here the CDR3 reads CASGDSGTQRGTQYF. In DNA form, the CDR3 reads TGTGCTAGTGGAGACTCCGGGACTCAGAGGGGTACGCAGTATTTT.

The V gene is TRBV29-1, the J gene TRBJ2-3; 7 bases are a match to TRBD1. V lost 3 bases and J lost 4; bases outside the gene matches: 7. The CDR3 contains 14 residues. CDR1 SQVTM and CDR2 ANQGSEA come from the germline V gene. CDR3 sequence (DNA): TGCAGCGTTGAGAGACAGGGTGGGGCAGATACGCAGTATTTT. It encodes CSVERQGGADTQYF.

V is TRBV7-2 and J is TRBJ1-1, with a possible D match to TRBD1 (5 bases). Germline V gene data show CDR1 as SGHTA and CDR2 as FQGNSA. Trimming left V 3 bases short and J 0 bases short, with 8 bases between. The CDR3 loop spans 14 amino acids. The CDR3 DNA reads TGTGCCAGCAGCTTCTCGACAGTGAACACTGAAGCTTTCTTT. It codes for CASSFSTVNTEAFF.

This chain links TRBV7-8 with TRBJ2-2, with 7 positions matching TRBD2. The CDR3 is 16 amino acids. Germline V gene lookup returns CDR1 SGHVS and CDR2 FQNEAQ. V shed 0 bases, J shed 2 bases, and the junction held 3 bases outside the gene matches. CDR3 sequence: CASSLAGLPNTGELFF. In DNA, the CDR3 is TGTGCCAGCAGCTTAGCGGGACTACCAAACACCGGGGAGCTGTTTTTT.

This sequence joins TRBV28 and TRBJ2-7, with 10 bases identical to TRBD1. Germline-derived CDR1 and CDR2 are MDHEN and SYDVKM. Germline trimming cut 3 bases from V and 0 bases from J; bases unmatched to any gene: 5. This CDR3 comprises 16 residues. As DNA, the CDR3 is TGTGCCAGCAGTTTGGGGGGACAGGGGTACTCCTACGAGCAGTACTTC. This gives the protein CASSLGGQGYSYEQYF.

CDR3 protein: CASSLRGSEVGNIQYF. DNA for the CDR3: TGTGCCAGCAGCTTAAGAGGCTCCGAGGTGGGGAACATTCAGTACTTC. V usage is TRBV7-2 and J usage is TRBJ2-4; D not certain. V lost 2 bases and J 7 bases, leaving 18 bases between the germline ends. The CDR3 contains 16 residues. Germline assignment: CDR1 SGHTA and CDR2 FQGNSA. Together with reference TRBV7-2 and TRBJ2-4, the CDR3 gives the full variable domain: GAGVSQSPSNKVTEKGKDVELRCDPISGHTALYWYRQSLGQGLEFLIYFQGNSAPDKSGLPSDRFSAERTGGSVSTLTIQRTQQEDSAVYLCASSLRGSEVGNIQYFGAGTRLSVL.

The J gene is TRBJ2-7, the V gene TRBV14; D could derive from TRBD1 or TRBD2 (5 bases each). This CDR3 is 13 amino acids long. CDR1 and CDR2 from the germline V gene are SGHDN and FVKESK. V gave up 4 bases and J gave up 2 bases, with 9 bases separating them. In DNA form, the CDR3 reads TGTGCCAGCAGCCGAGGGGTTACCTACGAGCAGTACTTC. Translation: CASSRGVTYEQYF.

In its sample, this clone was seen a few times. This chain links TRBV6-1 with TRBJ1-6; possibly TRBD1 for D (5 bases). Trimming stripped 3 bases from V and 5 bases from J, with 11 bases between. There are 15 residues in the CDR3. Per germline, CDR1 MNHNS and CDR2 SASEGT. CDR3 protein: CASSERGADNSPLHF. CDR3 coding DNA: TGTGCCAGCAGTGAGAGGGGAGCGGATAATTCACCCCTCCACTTT.

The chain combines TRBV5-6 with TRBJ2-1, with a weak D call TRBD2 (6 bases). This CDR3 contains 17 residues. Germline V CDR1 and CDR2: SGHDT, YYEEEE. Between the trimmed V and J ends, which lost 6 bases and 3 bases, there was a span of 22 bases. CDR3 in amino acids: CASTKNYRIGGYNEQFF. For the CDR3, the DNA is TGTGCCAGCACCAAAAACTACAGGATCGGGGGCTACAATGAGCAGTTCTTC. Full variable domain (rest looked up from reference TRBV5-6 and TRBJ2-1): DAGVTQSPTHLIKTRGQQVTLRCSPKSGHDTVSWYQQALGQGPQFIFQYYEEEERQRGNFPDRFSGHQFPNYSSELNVNALLLGDSALYLCASTKNYRIGGYNEQFFGPGTRLTVL.

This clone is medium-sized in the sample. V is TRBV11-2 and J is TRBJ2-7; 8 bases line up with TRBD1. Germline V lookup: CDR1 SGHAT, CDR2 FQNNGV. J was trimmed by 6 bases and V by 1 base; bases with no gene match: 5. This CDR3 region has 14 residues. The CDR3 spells CASSLGATGVEQYF. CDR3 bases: TGTGCCAGCAGCTTAGGGGCGACAGGGGTCGAGCAGTACTTC.

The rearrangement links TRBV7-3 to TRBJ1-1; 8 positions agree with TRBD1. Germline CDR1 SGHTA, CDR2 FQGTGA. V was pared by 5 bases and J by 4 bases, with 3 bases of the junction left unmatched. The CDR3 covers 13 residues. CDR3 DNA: TGTGCCAGCAGCCGAGACAGGGGCACTGAAGCTTTCTTT. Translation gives CASSRDRGTEAFF. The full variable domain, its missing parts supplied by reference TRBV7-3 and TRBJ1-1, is GAGVSQTPSNKVTEKGKYVELRCDPISGHTALYWYRQSLGQGPEFLIYFQGTGAADDSGLPNDRFFAVRPEGSVSTLKIQRTERGDSAVYLCASSRDRGTEAFFGQGTRLTVV.

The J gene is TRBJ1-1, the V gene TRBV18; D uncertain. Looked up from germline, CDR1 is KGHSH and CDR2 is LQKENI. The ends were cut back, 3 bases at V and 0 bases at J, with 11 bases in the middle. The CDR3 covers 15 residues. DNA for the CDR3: TGTGCCAGCTCACCGCGGGGTGGAATGAACACTGAAGCTTTCTTT. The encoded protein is CASSPRGGMNTEAFF.

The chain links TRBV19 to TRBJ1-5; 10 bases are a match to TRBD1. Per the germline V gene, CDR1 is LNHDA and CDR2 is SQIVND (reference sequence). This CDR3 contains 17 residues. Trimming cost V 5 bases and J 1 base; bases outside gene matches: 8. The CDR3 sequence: CASSPFPGQGSNQPQHF. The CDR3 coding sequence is TGTGCCAGTAGTCCATTTCCGGGACAGGGGAGCAATCAGCCCCAGCATTTT.

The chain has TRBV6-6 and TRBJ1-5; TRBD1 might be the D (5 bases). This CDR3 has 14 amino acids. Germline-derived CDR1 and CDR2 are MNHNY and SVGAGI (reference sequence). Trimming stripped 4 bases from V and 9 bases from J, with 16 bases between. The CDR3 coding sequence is TGTGCCAGCAGTTCCCGACAGTTTCAAAGGCCCCAGCATTTT. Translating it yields CASSSRQFQRPQHF.